This TCR beta chain was identified during a study of Graves' ophthalmopathy and Graves' hyperthyroidism. Regarding the study as a whole: Most expanded clonotypes from thyroid (those above 0.001 frequency) were also found in blood.

This clonotype was recorded many times. The antigen is unknown. The CDR3 loop spans 17 amino acids. V lost 0 bases and J 0 bases, leaving 12 bases between the germline ends. Germline V gene data show CDR1 as MNHEY and CDR2 as SVGAGI. TCR beta CDR3 regions were amplified from RNA transcripts. HTBI primers served in a first-round RT-PCR, which a second-round multiplex PCR followed. TCRdb re-called the multiplex PCR reads through MiXCR, storing one row per CDR3 protein. This table has 150,000 to 200,000 distinct CDR3 sequences, 35% to 45% appearing once. The sequence derives from a man between 25 and 39 years old with Graves' ophthalmopathy. Input material: peripheral blood. The J gene is TRBJ2-4, the V gene TRBV6-5; tentatively, D is TRBD1 or TRBD2 (5 bases each). The CDR3 spells CASSYSLQGVAKNIQYF. The CDR3 nucleotides are TGTGCCAGCAGTTACTCACTTCAGGGAGTAGCCAAAAACATTCAGTACTTC.